What follows are 10 T cell receptor beta chains derived from one specimen sequenced in a study of blood T cell repertoires in COVID-19. Generated by immunoSEQ multiplex PCR, the TCRdb table keeps only in-frame clones and is missing some. The data hold 250,000 to 300,000 clones, with roughly 90% observed a single time. Specimen: peripheral blood. These receptor sequences come from a young woman with COVID-19, enrolled during active disease.

As for this clone: A junction end diverges from the germline sequence, so it may reflect a read error. This sequence joins TRBV11-2 and TRBJ1-2; TRBD1 is a possible D gene (5 bases). The CDR3 consists of 13 residues. The V gene's germline CDR1 is SGHAT and CDR2 FQNNGV. The CDR3, as DNA: TGTGCCGGCAGCCCGGGACTGACCCGTGGCTACACCTTC. Its protein product is CAGSPGLTRGYTF. Variable domain in full (rest from reference TRBV11-2 and TRBJ1-2): EAGVAQSPRYKIIEKRQSVAFWCNPISGHATLYWYQQILGQGPKLLIQFQNNGVVDDSQLPKDRFSAERLKGVDSTLKIQPAKLEDSAVYLCAGSPGLTRGYTFGSGTRLTVV.

This clone occurred once. The genes are TRBV9 and TRBJ1-4; D ambiguous. Trimming stripped 0 bases from V and 11 bases from J, with 11 bases between. CDR1 and CDR2 (germline): SGDLS, YYNGEE. The CDR3 consists of 13 residues. CDR3 amino acids: CASSVAEEGKLFF. For the CDR3, the DNA is TGTGCCAGCAGCGTAGCGGAGGAGGGTAAACTGTTTTTT.

The J gene is TRBJ1-3, the V gene TRBV9, with TRBD1 identical over 7 bases. CDR1 is SGDLS and CDR2 is YYNGEE in the germline V gene. The V and J ends lost 3 bases and 2 bases, in that order; junction bases with no gene match: 5. The CDR3 is made up of 15 amino acids. The CDR3 DNA is TGTGCCAGCAGCGGGACAGGTAACACTGGAAACACCATATATTTT. Translated: CASSGTGNTGNTIYF.

V is TRBV28 and J is TRBJ1-3, with D perhaps TRBD1 (5 bases). The V and J ends lost 6 bases and 11 bases respectively, with 17 bases between them. The CDR3 loop spans 13 amino acids. The germline gives CDR1 MDHEN, CDR2 SYDVKM. Here the CDR3 DNA reads TGTGCCAGCAGGTCTTCGGACACAGTACCCATATATTTT. This gives the protein CASRSSDTVPIYF. The complete variable domain, with remaining parts taken from reference TRBV28 and TRBJ1-3, reads DVKVTQSSRYLVKRTGEKVFLECVQDMDHENMFWYRQDPGLGLRLIYFSYDVKMKEKGDIPEGYSVSREKKERFSLILESASTNQTSMYLCASRSSDTVPIYFGEGSWLTVV.

The V and J genes are TRBV27 and TRBJ2-7, with D possibly matching TRBD2 (6 bases). The CDR3 runs to 14 residues. Germline V gene lookup returns CDR1 MNHEY and CDR2 SMNVEV (reference sequence). V shed 6 bases and J shed 2 bases, with 14 bases lying between them. DNA for the CDR3: TGTGCCAGCAGAGACGGGACTCGCACCTACGAGCAGTACTTC. Translation gives CASRDGTRTYEQYF.

The V and J genes are TRBV10-3 and TRBJ1-2; a weak D match, TRBD1 (6 bases). This CDR3 has 14 residues. Trimming stripped 10 bases from V and 4 bases from J, with 19 bases between. CDR1 and CDR2 (germline): ENHRY, SYGVKD. Written as DNA, the CDR3 is TGTGCCACCCGTGGACAGTTCGGAGGCTATGGCTACACCTTC. This codes for CATRGQFGGYGYTF.

The chain uses TRBV18 and TRBJ1-1; D unresolved. Per germline, CDR1 KGHSH and CDR2 LQKENI. The CDR3 has 13 amino acids. Trimming took off 4 bases at V and 5 bases at J, with 11 bases between the two ends. For the CDR3, the DNA is TGTGCCAGCTCACTCGAGATCCGGACTGAAGCTTTCTTT. Encoded protein: CASSLEIRTEAFF.

This chain uses TRBV5-1 with TRBJ2-1; TRBD2 agrees at 12 bases. Germline assignment: CDR1 SGHRS and CDR2 YFSETQ. The CDR3 has 16 amino acids. J gave up 3 bases and V 1 base, and 2 bases lay outside the gene matches. The CDR3 DNA reads TGCGCCAGCAGCTTGCAGACTAGCGGGAGCTACAATGAGCAGTTCTTC. Translated, it gives CASSLQTSGSYNEQFF.

The chain couples TRBV30 to TRBJ1-1, with TRBD1 matching over 10 bases. From germline, CDR1 is GTSNPN and CDR2 SVGIG (reference sequence). The CDR3 totals 13 residues. The V and J ends lost 5 bases and 7 bases, in that order; junction bases with no gene match: 7. The CDR3 loop reads CAWEPGQGIEAFF. The CDR3 nucleotides are TGTGCCTGGGAGCCGGGACAGGGGATTGAAGCTTTCTTT. The full variable domain, with the rest looked up from reference TRBV30 and TRBJ1-1, is SQTIHQWPATLVQPVGSPLSLECTVEGTSNPNLYWYRQAAGRGLQLLFYSVGIGQISSEVPQNLSASRPQDRQFILSSKKLLLSDSGFYLCAWEPGQGIEAFFGQGTRLTVV.

This chain uses TRBV18 with TRBJ1-1; TRBD1 aligns across 8 bases. V was pared by 0 bases and J by 3 bases, with 3 bases of the junction left unmatched. The V gene's germline CDR1 is KGHSH and CDR2 LQKENI. This CDR3 has 15 amino acids. For the CDR3, the DNA is TGTGCCAGCTCACCACCCGGACAGGGTTACACTGAAGCTTTCTTT. Translation gives CASSPPGQGYTEAFF.